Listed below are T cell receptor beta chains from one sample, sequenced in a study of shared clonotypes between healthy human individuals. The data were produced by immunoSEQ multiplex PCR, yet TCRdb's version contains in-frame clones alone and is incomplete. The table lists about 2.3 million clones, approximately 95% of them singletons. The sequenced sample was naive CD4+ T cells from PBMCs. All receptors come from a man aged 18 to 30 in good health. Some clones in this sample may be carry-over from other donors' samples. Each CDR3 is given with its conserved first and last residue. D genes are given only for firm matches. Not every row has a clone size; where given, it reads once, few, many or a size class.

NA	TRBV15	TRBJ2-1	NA	TGTGCCACCAGCAGATTACAGGGAATCATCTACAATGAGCAGTTCTTC	CATSRLQGIIYNEQFF
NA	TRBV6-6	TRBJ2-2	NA	TGTGCCAGCAGTTACGGGCAGACCGGGGAGCTGTTTTTT	CASSYGQTGELFF
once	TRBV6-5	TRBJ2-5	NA	TGTGCCAGCAGCCGTTCTGAGGGGTTGTGGGAGACCCAGTACTTC	CASSRSEGLWETQYF
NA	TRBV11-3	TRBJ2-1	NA	TGTGCCAGCAGCTTGAGCGGGTTGAACTCCTACAATGAGCAGTTCTTC	CASSLSGLNSYNEQFF
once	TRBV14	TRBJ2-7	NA	TGTGCCAGCAGCCACAGGGAGGTTTGGGAGCAGTACTTC	CASSHREVWEQYF
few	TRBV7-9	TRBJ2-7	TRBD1	TGTGCCAGCAGCGTACGGACAGGGGTCTACGAGCAGTACTTC	CASSVRTGVYEQYF
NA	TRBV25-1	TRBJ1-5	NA	TGTGCCAGCAGATACCGAACAGGGCCCTGGGGCTATCAGCCCCAGCATTTT	CASRYRTGPWGYQPQHF
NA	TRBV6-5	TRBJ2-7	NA	TGTGCCAGCAGTTACCTGACGGCAGGGGCGAGCGAGCAGTACTTC	CASSYLTAGASEQYF
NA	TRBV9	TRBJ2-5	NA	TGTGCCAGCAGCCCCCGCGGGCATCAAGAGACCCAGTACTTC	CASSPRGHQETQYF
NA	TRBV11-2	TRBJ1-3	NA	TGTGCCAGCAGCCGTCGGAGGGCGGGAAACACCATATATTTT	CASSRRRAGNTIYF
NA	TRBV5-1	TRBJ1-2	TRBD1	TGCGCCAGCAGCTTAACAGGGGCTGTTAACTATGGCTACACCTTC	CASSLTGAVNYGYTF
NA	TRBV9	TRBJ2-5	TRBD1	TGTGCCAGCAGCGTAGATCTCCCAAACAGGGGGCGCGGTGAGACCCAGTACTTC	CASSVDLPNRGRGETQYF
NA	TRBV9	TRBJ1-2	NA	TGTGCCAGCAGCACCCAGTGGGGATCCTATGGCTACACCTTC	CASSTQWGSYGYTF
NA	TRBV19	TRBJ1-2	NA	TGTGCCAGTAGTAACGACAGGTGGAACTATGGCTACACCTTC	CASSNDRWNYGYTF
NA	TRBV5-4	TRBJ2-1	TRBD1	TGTGCCAGCAGCCCTCGGGCCGGGACAGGGGGCTACAATGAGCAGTTCTTC	CASSPRAGTGGYNEQFF
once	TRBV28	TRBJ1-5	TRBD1	TGTGCCAGCCTTTACACAGGGGGCCTCAATCAGCCCCAGCATTTT	CASLYTGGLNQPQHF
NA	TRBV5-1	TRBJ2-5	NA	TGCGCCAGCAGCTTGGCCGATGTAAACCAAGAGACCCAGTACTTC	CASSLADVNQETQYF
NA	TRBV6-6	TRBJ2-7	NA	TGTGCCAGCAGTGACATTTGGACGGACCCCTACGAGCAGTACTTC	CASSDIWTDPYEQYF
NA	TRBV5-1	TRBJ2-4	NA	TGCGCCAGCAGCTTACAGGGCCCAGAAAACATTCAGTACTTC	CASSLQGPENIQYF
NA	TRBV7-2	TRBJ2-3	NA	TGTGCCAGCAGCTTAACCTCAGGGGACACAGATACGCAGTATTTT	CASSLTSGDTDTQYF
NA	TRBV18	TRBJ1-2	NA	TGTGCCAGCTCACCGGTAGGGGCAGGAGAGGGCTACACCTTC	CASSPVGAGEGYTF
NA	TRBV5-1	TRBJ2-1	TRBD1	TGCGCCAGCAGCTTGGTTGGGACAGGGGGAGGTAGCGGTCCATACAATGAGCAGTTCTTC	CASSLVGTGGGSGPYNEQFF
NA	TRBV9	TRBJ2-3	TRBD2	TGTGCCAGCAGCGTAGCTCAGGGACTAGCGGGAGGCACAGATACGCAGTATTTT	CASSVAQGLAGGTDTQYF
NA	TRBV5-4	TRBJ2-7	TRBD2	TGTGCCAGCAGCAATAGCGGGAGTCACTACGAGCAGTACTTC	CASSNSGSHYEQYF
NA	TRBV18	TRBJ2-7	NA	TGTGCCAGCTCGCCCCCCCGAGCCTACGAGCAGTACTTC	CASSPPRAYEQYF